This T cell receptor (beta chain) comes out of a study of T cell responses to AZD1222 COVID-19 vaccine (dated by TCRdb to 2020 to 2023). A note on the overall study: TCR sequencing covered more than 230 trial participants: 200 to 210 given two doses of AZD1222 and 26 given two doses of MenACWY control vaccine. Trial participants were enrolled by age into subgroups of 18-55, 56-69 and 70-plus years, and 148, 28 and 57 TCR-sequenced participants, respectively, were included in these subgroups.

Sample time point, as interpreted from the label and publication: about 28 days (+/-7) after the second vaccine dose. AZD1222 recipients with second doses at about 4 weeks or about 12 weeks were pooled, because spike-specific TCR depth and breadth did not differ between schedules. The vaccinee samples were drawn from two UK trials, COV001 and COV002, one of which was a single-blind randomized controlled phase 2/3 trial testing AZD1222 (ChAdOx1 nCoV-19) in healthy adults. Trial participant PBMC samples were collected at day 0 and day 28 after the second dose for TCRbeta chain sequencing. The CDR3 regions of human TCRbeta chains were subjected to immunosequencing. The published analysis was carried out like this. Repertoire TCRs were matched against a reference library of SARS-CoV-2-specific TCRs generated with the MIRA antigen-specificity platform. Breadth was defined as the fraction of unique TCRs that were SARS-CoV-2-associated, and depth was defined as the fraction of total T cells that were SARS-CoV-2-associated. Using the MIRA data, each spike-specific TCR was assigned both to the spike region to which the TCR was reactive and to a CD4 or CD8 class. Log10-transformed breadth and depth values were compared by one-way ANOVA with Sidak's multiple comparisons tests. TCRdb carries this immuneACCESS record with in-frame sequences only. Its versions omit some clonotypes, under half of them owing to an unresolved V gene in the studies checked, with the rest unexplained. The V and J calls and clone size were taken over from that table, and D and trimming were inferred from the DNA. A total of some 110,000 clones appear in this sample, approximately 90% of them only once. The ten largest clones capture roughly 7.1% of the sample.

The germline V gene supplies CDR1 SGHTA and CDR2 FQGNSA. The CDR3, cysteine through phenylalanine, is 15 amino acids long. The retained sequence is limited to the CDR3, 45 bases, with the frame set at the first base. V trim: 1 base; J trim: 3 bases; unmatched bases: 6. On this clone itself: It lacks a known antigen. No per-base quality is available; no much larger clone lies one base away.

The study at large found these results: The 56-69-year group was small, and its depth increase did not reach significance, likely because of low power. CD4 TCRs associated with the vaccine covered the entire spike protein, and the dominant responses were in regions 160-218 and 743-854. Only five or six AZD1222 recipients were SARS-CoV-2 seropositive at baseline, limiting conclusions about previously exposed vaccinees. Because no day 14 peak-response samples were available, repertoires were characterized only after the peak T cell response. Spike-specific TCR breadth and depth rose significantly after two AZD1222 doses compared with day 0 and with MenACWY recipients. Participants were mostly white British and included more females than males, and it was suggested by the authors that clonal diversity may have been underestimated. Nearly half of unique spike-specific TCRs reportedly recognized epitopes outside regions mutated in the B.1.351 and B.1.1.7 variants.

The clonotype originates from an adult who received the AZD1222 COVID-19 vaccine. The sample was peripheral blood, taken 28 days after the second AZD1222 dose. The chain joins TRBV7-2 to TRBJ2-7; 7 junctional bases match TRBD1. At the DNA level, the sequence is TGTGCCAGCAGCTTAGTCCGCAGGGGGAACTACGAGCAGTACTTC. This is translated as CASSLVRRGNYEQYF.